This T cell receptor (beta chain) was documented in a study of vaccination effects on CD4 cells after COVID-19. About the research overall: Under the ViraFEST assay, PBMC were stimulated with viral peptide pools so that antigen-specific CD4+ T cells expanded. Sequencing was performed afterwards. Cultures of 2 million or so PBMC per well contained around 10 IU/ml IL-2 plus 10 ug/ml peptides.

Study-level points and caveats: Infection-derived and vaccine-derived clones contracted markedly late after vaccination.

Isolation of CD4+ T cells took place after about 10 days of culture. Two doses of either BNT162b2 or mRNA-1273 were given to each participant. It was on days 3 and 7 that half the medium was replaced with IL-2 medium. The repertoire was sequenced with immunoSEQ multiplex PCR; TCRdb's copy has only in-frame clones and lacks some. The sample consists of 60,000 to 80,000 clones, 70% to 75% of them appearing once. Germline CDR1 MDHEN, CDR2 SYDVKM. J was trimmed by 3 bases and V by 3 bases; bases with no gene match: 19. This CDR3 is built from 20 residues. A note on this clone: Its antigen is undetermined.

The clonotype was recovered from a human donor who received a COVID-19 vaccine. The chain is built from TRBV28 and TRBJ1-1; TRBD1 aligns across 10 bases. Sequencing used CD4+ T cells from PBMCs cultured without peptide, obtained after COVID-19 vaccination. CDR3 amino acids: CASSLPKPGQGRFGDTEAFF. The CDR3 nucleotides are TGTGCCAGCAGTTTGCCGAAGCCGGGACAGGGGCGTTTCGGAGACACTGAAGCTTTCTTT.